A single sample gave rise to the 15 T cell receptor beta chains below, sequenced in a study of post-analysis software for immune sequencing data. Study outcomes and limitations: With TRBV5-6, TRBV5-1 and TRBV20-1 included, about five TRBV segments were more frequent in patients than in controls.

Incorporated into the TCR beta cDNA libraries were unique molecular identifiers, which served to reduce PCR and sequencing biases. Each CDR3 protein is one row after TCRdb ran MiXCR on the PCR reads. This sample carries about 380,000 distinct CDR3 sequences, less than 40% of them seen once, and the ten largest clones take over 10%. For these receptors, no antigen is known. Sequencing used blood. These receptors were collected from a girl aged 5-17 years with multiple sclerosis.

This chain connects TRBV11-2 to TRBJ2-7; TRBD1 aligns across 12 bases. The V and J ends lost 4 bases and 2 bases, in that order; junction bases with no gene match: 6. Looked up from germline, CDR1 is SGHAT and CDR2 is FQNNGV. The CDR3 is 16 residues long. The CDR3 nucleotides read TGTGCCAGCAGCTCTCACCGGGACAGGGGGCCCTACGAGCAGTACTTC. Its translation is CASSSHRDRGPYEQYF.

This chain links TRBV6-6 with TRBJ2-3, with D maybe TRBD1 (7 bases). V was shortened by 7 bases and J by 5 bases, with 22 bases between the two germline ends. Germline loops: CDR1 MNHNY, CDR2 SVGAGI (reference sequence). The CDR3 contains 16 residues. The CDR3 loop is CASTNSAGGLQDTQYF. Written as DNA, the CDR3 is TGTGCCAGCACTAACTCTGCAGGGGGGCTTCAAGATACGCAGTATTTT.

This clonotype showed up just once. A much larger clone sits a single nucleotide away, making a read error possible. The J gene is TRBJ2-1, the V gene TRBV4-1; maybe TRBD1 (6 bases). The CDR3 extends over 14 amino acids. Trimming left V 8 bases short and J 6 bases short, with 17 bases between. The V gene's germline CDR1 is MGHRA and CDR2 YSYEKL. The CDR3 reads CASGPTGTVNEQFF. In DNA form, the CDR3 reads TGCGCCAGCGGGCCGACAGGCACTGTCAATGAGCAGTTCTTC.

This clonotype has at least ten counts. The J gene is TRBJ2-5, the V gene TRBV7-9; D is undetermined. Germline CDR1 is SEHNR and CDR2 is FQNEAQ (reference sequence). Trimming pared 1 base from V and 5 bases from J, leaving 11 bases between. The CDR3 is made up of 14 amino acids. The chain's CDR3 is CASSLVALEETQYF. The DNA for the CDR3 is TGTGCCAGCAGCTTAGTCGCACTCGAGGAGACCCAGTACTTC.

The rearrangement links TRBV3-1 to TRBJ1-2; tentatively, D is TRBD1 (6 bases). CDR3 length: 16 residues. Trimming removed 4 bases at V and 4 bases at J, with 19 bases between. CDR1 LGHDT and CDR2 YNNKEL come from the germline V gene (reference sequence). The CDR3 coding sequence is TGTGCCAGCAGCCGGACAGACGGGGCTTGGTCCTATGGCTACACCTTC. This translates into CASSRTDGAWSYGYTF.

This clonotype was counted a few times. The V call is TRBV7-9, the J call TRBJ2-7, with 10 bases aligning to TRBD1. V lost 6 bases to trimming and J lost 1 base; unmatched junction nucleotides: 12. The CDR3 runs to 17 residues. From germline, CDR1 is SEHNR and CDR2 FQNEAQ (reference sequence). This CDR3 is CASSPGTGEVWSYEQYF. CDR3 DNA sequence: TGTGCCAGCAGTCCCGGGACAGGGGAGGTTTGGTCCTACGAGCAGTACTTC.

This clonotype was seen only a few times. DNA of the CDR3: TGCAGTGCTGGTAATAGCGGGGGCTCCCTCGAGACCCAGTACTTC. Its protein product is CSAGNSGGSLETQYF. This chain joins TRBV20-1 and TRBJ2-7; 9 nucleotides match TRBD2. The DNA end favors TRBJ2-5, so the J call may be wrong. Per germline, CDR1 DFQATT and CDR2 SNEGSKA (reference sequence). The CDR3 consists of 15 residues.

The chain employs TRBV12-3 or TRBV12-4 and TRBJ1-1; 7 positions match TRBD1. The CDR3 runs 16 residues. The V gene end was trimmed by 3 bases and the J gene end by 8 bases; junction bases not matched to a gene: 15. Here the CDR3 DNA reads TGTGCCAGCAGTTTTAGACAGGGCGGCTCCGAGGGCGAAGCTTTCTTT. This gives the protein CASSFRQGGSEGEAFF.

This clonotype has just a few counts. This rearrangement joins TRBV7-9 to TRBJ1-2, with 7 bases fitting TRBD1. V lost 0 bases to trimming and J lost 4 bases; unmatched junction nucleotides: 5. The CDR3 totals 15 residues. The germline V gene has CDR1 SEHNR and CDR2 FQNEAQ (reference sequence). CDR3 nucleotide sequence: TGTGCCAGCAGCTTAGCAGGGGCAGGGGGCTATGGCTACACCTTC. Residues: CASSLAGAGGYGYTF.

This clonotype was seen many times. The J gene is TRBJ2-1, the V gene TRBV5-1; the D is unclear. There are 15 residues in the CDR3. Trimming left V 1 base short and J 0 bases short, with 8 bases between. Germline lookup yields CDR1 SGHRS and CDR2 YFSETQ. The CDR3 sequence: CASSLQESSYNEQFF. Written as DNA, the CDR3 is TGCGCCAGCAGCTTGCAGGAAAGCTCCTACAATGAGCAGTTCTTC.

The CDR3 reads CASSEQRLSYNEQFF. The CDR3 DNA reads TGTGCCAGCAGCGAACAGAGACTCTCCTACAATGAGCAGTTCTTC. This chain joins TRBV2 and TRBJ2-1, with unresolved D. Germline V lookup: CDR1 SNHLY, CDR2 FYNNEI. Trimming took off 6 bases at V and 0 bases at J, with 12 bases between the two ends. This CDR3 has 15 residues.

J is TRBJ2-7 and V is TRBV5-8; possible D gene TRBD2, 7 bases. V was pared by 0 bases and J by 0 bases, with 13 bases between. This CDR3 spans 16 amino acids. Per germline, CDR1 SGHTS and CDR2 YDEGEE. CDR3 bases: TGTGCCAGCAGCTTGGAGCCGGGGGGACACTCCTACGAGCAGTACTTC. Encoded protein: CASSLEPGGHSYEQYF.

This chain uses TRBV5-1 with TRBJ2-1; D tentatively reads TRBD1 or TRBD2 (5 bases each). This CDR3 is 15 amino acids long. Germline assignment: CDR1 SGHRS and CDR2 YFSETQ. The V end was cut by 2 bases, the J end by 2 bases, with 11 bases between. CDR3 loop: CASSLSGTAYNEQFF. CDR3 nucleotide sequence: TGCGCCAGCAGCTTATCCGGGACGGCCTACAATGAGCAGTTCTTC.

This chain uses TRBV28 with TRBJ1-2; TRBD1 agrees at 8 bases. Germline values: CDR1 MDHEN, CDR2 SYDVKM. CDR3 length: 17 residues. V gave up 6 bases and J gave up 1 base; unmatched junction bases: 13. The CDR3 coding sequence is TGTGCCAGCAGCCGCTCTCGGACAGGGAGGGGTAACTATGGCTACACCTTC. It specifies CASSRSRTGRGNYGYTF.

This rearrangement joins TRBV25-1 to TRBJ1-2; D unresolved. The CDR3 totals 12 residues. Per the germline V gene, CDR1 is MGHDK and CDR2 is SYGVNS. V was shortened by 6 bases and J by 7 bases, with 12 bases between the two germline ends. The CDR3 nucleotides are TGTGCCAGCAGGGGGTTGGCTGGTGGCTACACCTTC. Its protein is CASRGLAGGYTF.